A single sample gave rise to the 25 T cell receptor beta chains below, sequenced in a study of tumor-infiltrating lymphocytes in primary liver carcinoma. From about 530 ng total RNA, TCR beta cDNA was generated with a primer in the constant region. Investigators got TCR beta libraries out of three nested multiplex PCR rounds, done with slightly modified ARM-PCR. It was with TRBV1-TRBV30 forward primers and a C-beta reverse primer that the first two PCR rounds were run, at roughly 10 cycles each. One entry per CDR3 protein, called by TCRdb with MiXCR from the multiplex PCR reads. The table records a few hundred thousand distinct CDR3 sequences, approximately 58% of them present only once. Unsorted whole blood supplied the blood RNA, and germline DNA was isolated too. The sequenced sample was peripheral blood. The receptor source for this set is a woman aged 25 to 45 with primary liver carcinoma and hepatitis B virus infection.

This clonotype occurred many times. CDR3 in amino acids: CASSQSSTSAVYEQYF. As DNA, the CDR3 is TGCGCCAGCAGCCAGTCTAGTACTAGCGCGGTTTACGAGCAGTACTTC. The chain joins TRBV4-3 to TRBJ2-7; 7 positions agree with TRBD2. This CDR3 region has 16 residues. V shed 3 bases and J 4 bases; nucleotides not matched to a gene: 12. Germline CDR1 reads LGHNA; CDR2 reads YSLEER.

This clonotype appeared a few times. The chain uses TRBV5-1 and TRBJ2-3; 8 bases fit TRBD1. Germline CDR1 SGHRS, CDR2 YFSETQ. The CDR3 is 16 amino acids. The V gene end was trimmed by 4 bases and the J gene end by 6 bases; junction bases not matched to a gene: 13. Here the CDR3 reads CASSPRGGRGRDTQYF. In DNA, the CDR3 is TGCGCCAGCAGCCCCCGTGGAGGCAGGGGGCGGGATACGCAGTATTTT.

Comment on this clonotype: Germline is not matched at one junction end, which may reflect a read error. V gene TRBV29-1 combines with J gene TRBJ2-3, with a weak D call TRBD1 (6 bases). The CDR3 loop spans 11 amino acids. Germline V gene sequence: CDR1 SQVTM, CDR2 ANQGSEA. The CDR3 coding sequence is TGCAGCGTTGACAGGACAGATACGCAGTGTTTT. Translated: CSVDRTDTQCF.

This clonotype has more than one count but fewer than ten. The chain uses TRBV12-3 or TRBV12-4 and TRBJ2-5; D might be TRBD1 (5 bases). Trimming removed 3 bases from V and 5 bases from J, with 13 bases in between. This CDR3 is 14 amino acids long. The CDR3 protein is CASSFVTGAETQYF. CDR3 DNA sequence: TGTGCCAGCAGTTTCGTTACAGGAGCCGAGACCCAGTACTTC.

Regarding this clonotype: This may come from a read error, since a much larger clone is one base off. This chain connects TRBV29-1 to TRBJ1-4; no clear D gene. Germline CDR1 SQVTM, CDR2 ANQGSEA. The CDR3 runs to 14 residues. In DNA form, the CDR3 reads TGCAGCGCCGGGCCTGAGGGCACTAATGGAAAACTGTTTTTT. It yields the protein CSAGPEGTNGKLFF.

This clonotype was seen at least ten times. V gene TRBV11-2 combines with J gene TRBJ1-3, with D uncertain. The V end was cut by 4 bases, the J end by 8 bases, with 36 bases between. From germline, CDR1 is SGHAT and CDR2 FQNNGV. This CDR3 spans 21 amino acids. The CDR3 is CASSSGGEPILGDIGVDTIYF. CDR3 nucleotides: TGTGCCAGCAGCTCCGGCGGGGAACCTATACTTGGGGATATCGGTGTAGACACCATATATTTT.

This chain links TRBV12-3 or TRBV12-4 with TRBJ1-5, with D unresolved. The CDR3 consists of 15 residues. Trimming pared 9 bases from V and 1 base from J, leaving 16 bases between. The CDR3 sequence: CASSAGRRSNQPQHF. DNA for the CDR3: TGTGCCAGTAGTGCTGGAAGACGCAGCAATCAGCCCCAGCATTTT.

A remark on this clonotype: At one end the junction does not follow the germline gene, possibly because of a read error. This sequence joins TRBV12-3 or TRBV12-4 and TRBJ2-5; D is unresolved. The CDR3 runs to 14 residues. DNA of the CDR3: TGTGCCAGCAGTTCGCTAGTGCTTCTTGAGACCCAATACTTC. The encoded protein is CASSSLVLLETQYF.

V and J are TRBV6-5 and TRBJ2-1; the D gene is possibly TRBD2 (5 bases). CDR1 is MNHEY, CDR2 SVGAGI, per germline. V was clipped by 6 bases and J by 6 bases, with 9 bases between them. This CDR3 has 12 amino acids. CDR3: CASRLVPNEQFF. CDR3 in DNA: TGTGCCAGCAGACTAGTTCCCAATGAGCAGTTCTTC.

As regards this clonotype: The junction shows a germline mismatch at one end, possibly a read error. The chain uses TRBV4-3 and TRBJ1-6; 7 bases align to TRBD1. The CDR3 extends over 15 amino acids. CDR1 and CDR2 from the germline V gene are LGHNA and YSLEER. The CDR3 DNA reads TGTGCCAGCAGCCGAGTGACAGGGCCATATTCACCCCTCCACTTT. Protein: CASSRVTGPYSPLHF.

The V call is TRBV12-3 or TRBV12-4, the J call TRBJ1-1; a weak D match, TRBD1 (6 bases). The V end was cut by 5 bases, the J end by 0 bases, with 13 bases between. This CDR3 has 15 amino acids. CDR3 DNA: TGTGCCAGCAGTCCTCGGACAGCATTGAACACTGAAGCTTTCTTT. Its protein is CASSPRTALNTEAFF.

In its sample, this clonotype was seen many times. The CDR3 nucleotides read TGCAGCGTTGAAGGAGGCGGTCTTGATGAAGCTTTCTTT. As protein: CSVEGGGLDEAFF. The V and J genes are TRBV29-1 and TRBJ1-1; D is unresolved. This CDR3 comprises 13 residues. Trimming left V 1 base short and J 7 bases short, with 13 bases between. Germline CDR1 reads SQVTM; CDR2 reads ANQGSEA.

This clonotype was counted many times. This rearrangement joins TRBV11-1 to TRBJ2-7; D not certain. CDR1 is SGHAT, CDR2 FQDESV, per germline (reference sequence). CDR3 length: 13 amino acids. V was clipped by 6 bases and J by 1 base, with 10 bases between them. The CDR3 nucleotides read TGTGCCAGCAGGGGGAAGCGATCCTACGAGCAGTACTTC. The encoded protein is CASRGKRSYEQYF.

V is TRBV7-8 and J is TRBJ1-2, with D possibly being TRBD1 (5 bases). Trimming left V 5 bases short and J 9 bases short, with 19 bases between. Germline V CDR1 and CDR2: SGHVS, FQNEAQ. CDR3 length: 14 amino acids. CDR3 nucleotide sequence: TGTGCCAGCAGCCCTAGTGGGACGATGAGCAGCTACACCTTC. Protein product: CASSPSGTMSSYTF.

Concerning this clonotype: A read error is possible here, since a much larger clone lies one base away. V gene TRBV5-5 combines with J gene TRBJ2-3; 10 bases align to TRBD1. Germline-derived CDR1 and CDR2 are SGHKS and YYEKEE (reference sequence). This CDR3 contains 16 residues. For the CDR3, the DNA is TGTGCCAGAAACCGACAGGGGGCCCGAAGCACAAATACGCAGTATTTT. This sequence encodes CARNRQGARSTNTQYF.

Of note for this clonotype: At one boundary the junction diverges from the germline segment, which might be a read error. The CDR3 nucleotides are TGTGTCAGCAGTTCAGGCGGTCTAGCCAAAAACATTCAGTACTTC. Its protein product is CVSSSGGLAKNIQYF. The chain couples TRBV6-5 to TRBJ2-4; no clear D. CDR3 size: 15 residues. From germline, CDR1 is MNHEY and CDR2 SVGAGI.

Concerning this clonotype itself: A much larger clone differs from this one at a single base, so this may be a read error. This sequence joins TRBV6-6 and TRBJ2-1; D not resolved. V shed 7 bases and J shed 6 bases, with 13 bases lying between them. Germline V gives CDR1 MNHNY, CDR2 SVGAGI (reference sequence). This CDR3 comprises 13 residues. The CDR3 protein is CASTRLPPNEQFF. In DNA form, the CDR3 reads TGTGCCAGCACCAGACTCCCGCCCAATGAGCAGTTCTTC.

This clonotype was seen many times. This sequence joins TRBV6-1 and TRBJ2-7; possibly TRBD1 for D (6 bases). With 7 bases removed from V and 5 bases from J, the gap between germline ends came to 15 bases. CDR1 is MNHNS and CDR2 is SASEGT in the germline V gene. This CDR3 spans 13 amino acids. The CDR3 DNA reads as TGTGCCAGCAACTTACAGGGAGTCAACGAGCAGTACTTC. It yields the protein CASNLQGVNEQYF.

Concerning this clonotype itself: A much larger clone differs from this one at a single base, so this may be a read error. The CDR3 bases are TGTGCCAGCAGTGCCCCTCCACTAGTGGGAAGCACCGGGGAGCTGTTTTTT. Translating gives CASSAPPLVGSTGELFF. J is TRBJ2-2 and V is TRBV12-3 or TRBV12-4; D perhaps matches TRBD2 (5 bases). The CDR3 runs to 17 residues. V was clipped by 5 bases and J by 4 bases, with 20 bases between them.

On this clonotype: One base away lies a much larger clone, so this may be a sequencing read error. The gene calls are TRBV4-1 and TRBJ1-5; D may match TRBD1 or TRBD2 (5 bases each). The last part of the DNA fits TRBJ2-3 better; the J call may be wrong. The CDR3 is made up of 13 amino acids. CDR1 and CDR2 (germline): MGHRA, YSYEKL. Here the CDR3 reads CASSRGSNQPQYF. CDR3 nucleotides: TGCGCCAGCAGCCGGGGGAGCAATCAGCCCCAGTATTTT.

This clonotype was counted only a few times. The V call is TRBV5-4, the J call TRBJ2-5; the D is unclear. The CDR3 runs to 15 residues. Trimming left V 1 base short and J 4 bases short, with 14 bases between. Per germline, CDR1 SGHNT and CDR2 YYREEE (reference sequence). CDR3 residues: CASSLPSGGRETQYF. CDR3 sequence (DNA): TGTGCCAGCAGCTTGCCTTCCGGTGGGCGAGAGACCCAGTACTTC.

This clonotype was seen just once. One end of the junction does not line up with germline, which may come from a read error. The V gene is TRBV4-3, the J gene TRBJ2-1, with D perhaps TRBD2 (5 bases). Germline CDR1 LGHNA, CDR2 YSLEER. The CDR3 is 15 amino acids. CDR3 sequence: CASSQVYSGYNEQLF. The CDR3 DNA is TGCGCCAGCAGCCAAGTATACAGCGGATACAATGAGCAGCTCTTC.

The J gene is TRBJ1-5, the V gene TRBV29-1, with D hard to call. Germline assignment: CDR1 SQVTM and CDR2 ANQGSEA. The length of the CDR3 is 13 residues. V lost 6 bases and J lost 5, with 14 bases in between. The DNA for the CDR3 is TGCAGCGTATCAGAGGACGCGGATCAGCCCCAGCATTTT. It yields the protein CSVSEDADQPQHF.

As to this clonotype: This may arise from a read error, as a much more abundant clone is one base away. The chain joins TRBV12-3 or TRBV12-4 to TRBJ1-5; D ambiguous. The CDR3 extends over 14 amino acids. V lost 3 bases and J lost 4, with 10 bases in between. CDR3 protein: CASSFGRVNQPQHF. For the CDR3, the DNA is TGTGCCAGCAGTTTCGGGAGAGTGAATCAGCCCCAGCATTTT.

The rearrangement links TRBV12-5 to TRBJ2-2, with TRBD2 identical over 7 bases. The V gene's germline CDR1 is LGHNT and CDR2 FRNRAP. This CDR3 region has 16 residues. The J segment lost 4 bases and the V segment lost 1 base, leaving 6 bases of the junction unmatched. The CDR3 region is CASGLAGRVGTGELFF. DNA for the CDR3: TGTGCTAGTGGTTTGGCGGGGAGGGTAGGCACCGGGGAGCTGTTTTTT.